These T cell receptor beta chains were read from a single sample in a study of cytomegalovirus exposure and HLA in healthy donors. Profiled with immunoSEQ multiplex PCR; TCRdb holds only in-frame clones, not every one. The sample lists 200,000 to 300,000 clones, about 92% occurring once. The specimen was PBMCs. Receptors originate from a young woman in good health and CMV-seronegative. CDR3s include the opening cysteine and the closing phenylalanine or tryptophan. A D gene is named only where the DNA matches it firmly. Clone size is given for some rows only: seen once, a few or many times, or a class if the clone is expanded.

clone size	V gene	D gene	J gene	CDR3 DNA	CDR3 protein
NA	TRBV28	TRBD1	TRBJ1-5	TGTGCCAGCAGCAGGGGGGGCAGCAATCAGCCCCAGCATTTT	CASSRGGSNQPQHF
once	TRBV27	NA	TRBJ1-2	TGTGCCAGCAGTCCGCGGGCTACTAACTATGGCTACACCTTC	CASSPRATNYGYTF
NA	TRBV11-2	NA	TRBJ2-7	TGTGCCTCGAAGGGTGGGTCTGTGAAGCAGTACTTC	CASKGGSVKQYF
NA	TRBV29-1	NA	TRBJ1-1	TGCAGCGTTGGTACGGGATTCACTGAAGCTTTCTTT	CSVGTGFTEAFF
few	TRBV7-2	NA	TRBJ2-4	TGTGCCAGCAGCTCAAGCCCCGGAAGGGCGGCCATTCAGTACTTC	CASSSSPGRAAIQYF
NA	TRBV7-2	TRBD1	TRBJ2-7	TGTGCCAGCAGCTTAGCACCGGGGACAGGGGGGGGCGAGCAGTACTTC	CASSLAPGTGGGEQYF
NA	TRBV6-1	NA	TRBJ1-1	TGTGCCAGCAGCTTGTGGGGGGGGACAAACACTGAAGCTTTCTTT	CASSLWGGTNTEAFF
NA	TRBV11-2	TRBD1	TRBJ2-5	TGTGCCAGCAGCAAACAGGGGAGTCAAGAGACCCAGTACTTC	CASSKQGSQETQYF
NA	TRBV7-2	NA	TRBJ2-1	TGTGCCAGCATCCCGAGGGTGGGAAGTTACAATGAGCAGTTCTTC	CASIPRVGSYNEQFF
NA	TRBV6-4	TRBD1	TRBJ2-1	TGTGCCAGCAGTGGTAAGGGGACAGATGAGCAGTTCTTC	CASSGKGTDEQFF
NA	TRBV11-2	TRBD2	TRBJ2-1	TGTGCCAGCAGGTTGACTAGCGGGAGGGCCGATGAGCAGTTCTTC	CASRLTSGRADEQFF
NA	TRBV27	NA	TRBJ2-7	TGTGCCAGCAGTTATGGTGACTCTTACGAGCAGTACTTC	CASSYGDSYEQYF
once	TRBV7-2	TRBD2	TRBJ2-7	TGTGCCAGCAGCCTAGAGTGGGGACTAGGGAACTACGAGCAGTACTTC	CASSLEWGLGNYEQYF
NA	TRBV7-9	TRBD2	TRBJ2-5	TGTGCCAGCAGCTTAGAGGGAACTAGCGGGCGCAGAGCCCAGTACTTC	CASSLEGTSGRRAQYF
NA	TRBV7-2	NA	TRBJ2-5	TGTGCCAGCAGCCCTCGATTTAGAGGAGAGACCCAGTACTTC	CASSPRFRGETQYF
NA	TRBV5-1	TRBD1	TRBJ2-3	TGCGCCAGCAGCCCTAACCTGGGACAGGGCACAGATACGCAGTATTTT	CASSPNLGQGTDTQYF